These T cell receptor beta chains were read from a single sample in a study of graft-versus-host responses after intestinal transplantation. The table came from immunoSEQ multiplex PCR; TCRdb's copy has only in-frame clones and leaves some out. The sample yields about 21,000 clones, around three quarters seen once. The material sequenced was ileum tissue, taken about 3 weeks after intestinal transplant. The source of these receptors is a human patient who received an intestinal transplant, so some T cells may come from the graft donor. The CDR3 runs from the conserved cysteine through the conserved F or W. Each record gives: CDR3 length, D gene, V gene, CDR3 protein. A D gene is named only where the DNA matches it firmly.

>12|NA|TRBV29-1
CSVLLGGYGYTF
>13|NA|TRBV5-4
CASTVRGGNTIYF
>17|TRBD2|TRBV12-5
CASGLVLVREGTGEQYF
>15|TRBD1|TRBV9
CASSVEGAITDTQYF
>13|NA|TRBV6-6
CASSYGGAQGYTF
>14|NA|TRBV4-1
CASSQDSVFYGYTF
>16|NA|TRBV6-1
CASSEVAGPGDYGYTF
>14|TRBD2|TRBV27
CASSLLAGRYEQYF
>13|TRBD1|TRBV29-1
CSVQGRMNTEAFF
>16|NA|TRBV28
CASSPHPRTVKGGYTF
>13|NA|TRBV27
CASSFGRLHEQYF
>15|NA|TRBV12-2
CASRLGLAQGGELFF
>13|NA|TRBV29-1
CSVALTGNYGYTF
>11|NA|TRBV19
CASREGLELFF
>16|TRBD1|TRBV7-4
CASSSTDRVVSYEQYF
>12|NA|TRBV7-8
CASSLGRDTQYF
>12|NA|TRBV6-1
CASSQGLGGYTF
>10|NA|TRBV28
CASGLYEQYF
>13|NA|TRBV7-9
CASSLSGDTEAFF
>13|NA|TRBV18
CASSPLPFGGYTF
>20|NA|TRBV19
CASSIIAPHYSRDTDYEQYF
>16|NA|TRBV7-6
CASSPNWVGGGSPLHF
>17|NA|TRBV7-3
CASSSTSGEGAYNEQFF
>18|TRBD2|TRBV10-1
CASFPGTSGSVHQETQYF
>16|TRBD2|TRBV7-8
CASRSGLAGSTDTQYF
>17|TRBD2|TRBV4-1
CASSQDGFSGGTNEQFF
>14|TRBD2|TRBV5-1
CALGLAENTGELFF
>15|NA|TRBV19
CASSPSGSPYYEQYF
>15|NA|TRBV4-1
CASSQDSSVSQPQHF
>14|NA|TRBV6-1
CASSEQGSRQPQHF
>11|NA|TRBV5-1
CASSTGDTQYF
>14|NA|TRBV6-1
CASSEAGRGTEAFF
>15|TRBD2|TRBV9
CASGVGLAVPETQYF
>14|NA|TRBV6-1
CASSGTTGLLRQYF
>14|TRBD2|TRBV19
CASSNGLVQETQYF
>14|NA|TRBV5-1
CASSLPSRSSPLHF
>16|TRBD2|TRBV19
CASSIDWLAGPYEQYF
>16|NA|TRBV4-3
CASSQVLIDSGNTIYF
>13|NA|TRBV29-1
CSVGTGPNSPLHF
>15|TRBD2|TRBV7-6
CASSLFGGGRYEQYF
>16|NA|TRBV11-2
CASSFTHLDRQETQYF
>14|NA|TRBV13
CASSLGLDRDTQYF
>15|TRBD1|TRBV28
CASSNPGQVNQPQHF
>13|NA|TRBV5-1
CASSLGVDNEQFF
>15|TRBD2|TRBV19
CASRWTSGTPYEQYF
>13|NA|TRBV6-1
CASQWEGAYEQYF
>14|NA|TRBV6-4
CASSDSAEEETQYF
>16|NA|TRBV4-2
CASSPPDYWAYNEQFF
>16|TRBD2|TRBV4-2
CASSQVLVAGEGEQYF
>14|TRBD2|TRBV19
CASSPGTSKYEQYF
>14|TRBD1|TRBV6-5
CASGWTGGRAEAFF
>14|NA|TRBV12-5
CASGQDTSNSPLHF
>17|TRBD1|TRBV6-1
CASSDPSDRGHTGELFF
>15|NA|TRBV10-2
CASSEPGWEGYGYTF
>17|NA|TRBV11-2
CASSLVYVLSSYNEQFF
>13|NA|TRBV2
CASSDPVGYEQYF
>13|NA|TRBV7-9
CASSLDSADTQYF
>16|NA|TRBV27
CASSLLGTTNTGELFF
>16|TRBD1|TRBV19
CASSGGGQAGANVLTF